The next 21 T cell receptor beta chains were all read from a single sample in a study of cytomegalovirus exposure and HLA in healthy donors. The method was immunoSEQ multiplex PCR; TCRdb's version includes in-frame clones alone and lacks a portion of them. This repertoire shows 250,000 to 300,000 clones, around 85% found once; its top ten account for roughly 1%. The sample was PBMCs. These TCRs come from a woman aged 18-29 years in good health and CMV-seronegative.

This clone was counted a few times. The CDR3 here is CASISGGGGDNEQFF. The CDR3 DNA sequence: TGTGCCAGCATTTCTGGCGGGGGTGGGGACAATGAGCAGTTCTTC. The chain joins TRBV6-5 to TRBJ2-1, with 7 bases identical to TRBD2. Germline values: CDR1 MNHEY, CDR2 SVGAGI. The CDR3 runs to 15 residues. J gave up 5 bases and V 7 bases, and 11 bases lay outside the gene matches.

The chain joins TRBV6-5 to TRBJ2-1; 10 nucleotides match TRBD2. This CDR3 comprises 15 residues. The J segment lost 7 bases and the V segment lost 7 bases, leaving 10 bases of the junction unmatched. From germline, CDR1 is MNHEY and CDR2 SVGAGI. The CDR3 is CASTPLAGVKNEQFF. In DNA, the CDR3 is TGTGCCAGCACCCCTCTAGCGGGAGTGAAGAATGAGCAGTTCTTC.

This clone has a single count. This sequence joins TRBV18 and TRBJ2-3; 8 bases are a match to TRBD1. Germline V lookup: CDR1 KGHSH, CDR2 LQKENI. V dropped 0 bases and J dropped 4; count of bases not matched to a gene: 6. The CDR3 extends over 16 amino acids. The CDR3 spells CASSPPFTGGPDTQYF. CDR3 nucleotides: TGTGCCAGCTCACCACCCTTTACAGGGGGACCAGATACGCAGTATTTT.

V gene TRBV28 combines with J gene TRBJ1-5; 12 nucleotides agree with TRBD1. This CDR3 has 18 amino acids. The germline gives CDR1 MDHEN, CDR2 SYDVKM. The V gene end was trimmed by 7 bases and the J gene end by 6 bases; junction bases not matched to a gene: 16. As DNA, the CDR3 is TGTGCCAGCATCCCCTTCCCGGGACAGGGGGCTGTGATTCAGCCCCAGCATTTT. Translating it yields CASIPFPGQGAVIQPQHF. Variable domain in full (rest from reference TRBV28 and TRBJ1-5): DVKVTQSSRYLVKRTGEKVFLECVQDMDHENMFWYRQDPGLGLRLIYFSYDVKMKEKGDIPEGYSVSREKKERFSLILESASTNQTSMYLCASIPFPGQGAVIQPQHFGDGTRLSIL.

The chain combines TRBV13 with TRBJ1-5; D perhaps matches TRBD1 (6 bases). Between the trimmed V and J ends, which lost 0 bases and 6 bases, there was a span of 9 bases. Germline V gene sequence: CDR1 PRHDT, CDR2 FYEKMQ (reference sequence). The CDR3 has 14 residues. CDR3 loop: CASSLGLGGQPQHF. As DNA, the CDR3 is TGTGCCAGCAGCTTAGGCCTAGGGGGTCAGCCCCAGCATTTT. The variable domain in full, completed from reference TRBV13 and TRBJ1-5, reads AAGVIQSPRHLIKEKRETATLKCYPIPRHDTVYWYQQGPGQDPQFLISFYEKMQSDKGSIPDRFSAQQFSDYHSELNMSSLELGDSALYFCASSLGLGGQPQHFGDGTRLSIL.

The chain employs TRBV15 and TRBJ2-5, with TRBD1 as a possible D gene (5 bases). Trimming cost V 1 base and J 1 base, with 13 bases left between them. The length of the CDR3 is 16 residues. CDR1 is LNHNV and CDR2 is YYDKDF in the germline V gene (reference sequence). The CDR3 DNA reads TGTGCCACCAGCAGAGCTCCGACAGCCCCCCAAGAGACCCAGTACTTC. Protein sequence: CATSRAPTAPQETQYF.

The chain uses TRBV6-4 and TRBJ2-7, with TRBD1 as a possible D gene (6 bases). The V gene's germline CDR1 is MRHNA and CDR2 SNTAGT. V lost 3 bases and J 2 bases, leaving 11 bases between the germline ends. This CDR3 region has 14 residues. CDR3 region: CASSESGDTYEQYF. Written as DNA, the CDR3 is TGTGCCAGCAGTGAATCAGGGGACACCTACGAGCAGTACTTC.

This clone was recorded a few times. The rearrangement joins TRBV30 to TRBJ2-7, with a tentative D call TRBD1 (6 bases). The CDR3 spans 14 residues. V was shortened by 4 bases and J by 0 bases, with 13 bases between the two germline ends. CDR1 GTSNPN and CDR2 SVGIG come from the germline V gene (reference sequence). The CDR3 DNA follows: TGTGCCTGGACCAGAGGGACATCCTCCTACGAGCAGTACTTC. Encoded protein: CAWTRGTSSYEQYF.

The rearrangement joins TRBV5-6 to TRBJ2-7, with D maybe TRBD2 (5 bases). Trimming cost V 1 base and J 1 base, with 12 bases left between them. This CDR3 contains 15 residues. The V gene's germline CDR1 is SGHDT and CDR2 YYEEEE. The CDR3 nucleotides read TGTGCCAGCAGCTTGCGTGGACTGGGATCCTACGAGCAGTACTTC. Its translation is CASSLRGLGSYEQYF.

This chain joins TRBV2 and TRBJ2-2, with D possibly matching TRBD2 (5 bases). This CDR3 has 14 amino acids. The germline gives CDR1 SNHLY, CDR2 FYNNEI. V lost 8 bases, J lost 2 bases, and 12 bases lay in between. This chain's CDR3 is CASVWTGNTGELFF. The CDR3 coding sequence is TGTGCCAGCGTGTGGACTGGAAACACCGGGGAGCTGTTTTTT.

The rearrangement uses TRBV6-6 and TRBJ2-1, with 10 bases identical to TRBD2. Per the germline V gene, CDR1 is MNHNY and CDR2 is SVGAGI (reference sequence). The trim removed 0 bases at V and 8 bases at J, leaving 7 bases unmatched. CDR3 length: 16 residues. The CDR3 nucleotides read TGTGCCAGCAGTTACTCGAGGCTAGCGGGGGAGGATGAGCAGTTCTTC. Translated: CASSYSRLAGEDEQFF.

This clone came up once. The chain joins TRBV2 to TRBJ2-7, with D possibly matching TRBD2 (7 bases). V was shortened by 7 bases and J by 4 bases, with 17 bases between the two germline ends. From germline, CDR1 is SNHLY and CDR2 FYNNEI. This CDR3 is 14 amino acids long. The DNA for the CDR3 is TGTGCCAGCATAAGGGGGGGGGCGAGGTACGAGCAGTACTTC. It yields the protein CASIRGGARYEQYF.

CDR3 in DNA: TGTGCCAGTGCTCGGGGGGGCAACACTGAAGCTTTCTTT. This gives the protein CASARGGNTEAFF. The V and J genes are TRBV2 and TRBJ1-1; D may be TRBD1 (6 bases). The CDR3 consists of 13 residues. The germline V and J ends were trimmed by 9 bases and 2 bases, with 13 bases remaining between them. CDR1 SNHLY and CDR2 FYNNEI come from the germline V gene.

The chain employs TRBV15 and TRBJ1-2; 8 bases are a match to TRBD1. V trimming: 4 bases; J trimming: 0 bases; junction bases outside the gene matches: 4. The CDR3 runs 15 residues. Germline V CDR1 and CDR2: LNHNV, YYDKDF (reference sequence). Here the CDR3 reads CATSIDRGANYGYTF. The CDR3 bases are TGTGCCACCAGCATAGACAGGGGAGCTAACTATGGCTACACCTTC.

This chain joins TRBV5-1 and TRBJ2-5, with a tentative D call TRBD1 (6 bases). Germline-derived CDR1 and CDR2 are SGHRS and YFSETQ. V lost 3 bases and J 2 bases, leaving 23 bases between the germline ends. This CDR3 has 18 amino acids. CDR3 sequence (DNA): TGCGCCAGCAGCTCCGACAGGTCCCACTCTCGTTTACAAGAGACCCAGTACTTC. Translation: CASSSDRSHSRLQETQYF.

V and J are TRBV2 and TRBJ1-1; TRBD1 agrees at 10 bases. The V gene's germline CDR1 is SNHLY and CDR2 FYNNEI. This CDR3 is built from 15 residues. Unmatched junction bases numbered 10, after V lost 4 bases and J lost 8 bases. CDR3 amino acids: CASSGSVTGGMEAFF. DNA of the CDR3: TGTGCCAGCAGTGGTTCAGTGACAGGGGGCATGGAAGCTTTCTTT. The full variable domain, its missing parts supplied by reference TRBV2 and TRBJ1-1, is EPEVTQTPSHQVTQMGQEVILRCVPISNHLYFYWYRQILGQKVEFLVSFYNNEISEKSEIFDDQFSVERPDGSNFTLKIRSTKLEDSAMYFCASSGSVTGGMEAFFGQGTRLTVV.

This clone has a single count. This chain links TRBV5-1 with TRBJ1-2; TRBD1 aligns across 8 bases. The CDR3 has 15 amino acids. Unmatched junction bases numbered 14, after V lost 6 bases and J lost 7 bases. Germline lookup yields CDR1 SGHRS and CDR2 YFSETQ. The CDR3 nucleotides are TGCGCCAGCACTCTTCAGACCCGGGACAGGTCTGGCTACACCTTC. Translation gives CASTLQTRDRSGYTF.

The V call is TRBV30, the J call TRBJ2-7; tentatively, D is TRBD2 (6 bases). The CDR3 sequence is 14 residues long. CDR1 and CDR2 (germline): GTSNPN, SVGIG (reference sequence). Trimming left V 3 bases short and J 3 bases short, with 15 bases between. The CDR3 loop is CAWRPGVGYYEQYF. CDR3 bases: TGTGCCTGGAGGCCGGGAGTCGGATACTACGAGCAGTACTTC.

The chain uses TRBV5-6 and TRBJ1-3; TRBD1 might be the D (6 bases). CDR3 length: 17 residues. Germline-derived CDR1 and CDR2 are SGHDT and YYEEEE. Deletions cut 4 bases from V and 4 bases from J, with 21 bases between. The chain's CDR3 is CASSVPTQQGTGNTIYF. CDR3 DNA: TGTGCCAGCAGCGTTCCAACCCAACAGGGTACCGGAAACACCATATATTTT.

The rearrangement joins TRBV5-1 to TRBJ1-2; 10 positions match TRBD1. Germline CDR1 is SGHRS and CDR2 is YFSETQ. The CDR3 extends over 15 amino acids. V shed 0 bases and J 4 bases; nucleotides not matched to a gene: 3. CDR3 sequence reads: CASSLETGGFYGYTF. The CDR3 DNA follows: TGCGCCAGCAGCTTGGAGACAGGGGGCTTCTATGGCTACACCTTC.

V gene TRBV7-8 combines with J gene TRBJ1-2, with 8 bases aligning to TRBD1. CDR3 size: 14 residues. V was pared by 3 bases and J by 5 bases, with 5 bases of the junction left unmatched. The germline CDR1 and CDR2 sequences are SGHVS and FQNEAQ. The CDR3 DNA reads as TGTGCCAGCAGCTTTCTCACAGGGGGGTATGGCTACACCTTC. Amino acids: CASSFLTGGYGYTF.